This is a list of T cell receptor beta chains from one sample in a study of monozygotic twins with cystic fibrosis. Generated by immunoSEQ multiplex PCR, the TCRdb table keeps only in-frame clones and is missing some. This sample carries around 33,000 clones, nearly 85% of them seen once, and the ten largest clones take approximately 1.8%. Input material: blood. These receptors were obtained from a girl aged 2 to 9 with cystic fibrosis. Each CDR3 is given with its conserved first and last residue. Each record gives: D gene, clone size, J gene, V gene, CDR3 protein, CDR3 DNA. D genes are given only for firm matches. The size of a clone is reported for some rows only, either as once, few or many, or as a class for expanded clones.

>NA|few|TRBJ1-1|TRBV9
CASSVSREQMNTEAFF
TGTGCCAGCAGCGTATCTCGGGAACAGATGAACACTGAAGCTTTCTTT
>NA|NA|TRBJ2-1|TRBV7-2
CASSPGGSHEQFF
TGTGCCAGCAGCCCCGGCGGGTCTCATGAGCAGTTCTTC
>NA|NA|TRBJ1-4|TRBV2
CASRLRSTNEKLFF
TGTGCCAGCAGACTCAGGTCAACTAATGAAAAACTGTTTTTT
>NA|NA|TRBJ1-1|TRBV19
CASSRGTEAFF
TGTGCCAGTAGTCGGGGGACTGAAGCTTTCTTT
>TRBD2|NA|TRBJ2-3|TRBV6-1
CASRILAGGPDTQYF
TGTGCCAGCAGAATACTAGCGGGGGGGCCAGATACGCAGTATTTT
>NA|NA|TRBJ2-7|TRBV2
CASSYPPAYEQYF
TGTGCCAGCAGTTATCCCCCTGCCTACGAGCAGTACTTC
>NA|few|TRBJ1-6|TRBV9
CASSTHRERGPLHF
TGTGCCAGCAGCACCCACAGGGAGCGCGGACCCCTCCACTTT
>NA|once|TRBJ2-4|TRBV12-5
CASLPPSGARAKNIQYF
TGTGCTAGTCTCCCCCCGTCGGGGGCCAGGGCCAAAAACATTCAGTACTTC
>NA|few|TRBJ2-7|TRBV27
CASSLVGQPYEQYF
TGTGCCAGCAGTTTGGTAGGTCAGCCCTACGAGCAGTACTTC
>NA|NA|TRBJ1-1|TRBV29-1
CSAGDAEAFF
TGCAGCGCCGGGGACGCTGAAGCTTTCTTT
>NA|few|TRBJ1-2|TRBV11-2
CASSLDTNYGYTF
TGTGCCAGCAGCTTAGATACAAACTATGGCTACACCTTC
>NA|NA|TRBJ2-2|TRBV6-5
CASSYSIPGELFF
TGTGCCAGCAGTTACTCGATCCCAGGGGAGCTGTTTTTT
>NA|NA|TRBJ1-2|TRBV15
CATSSYWDNNYGYTF
TGTGCCACCAGCAGTTACTGGGACAATAACTATGGCTACACCTTC
>TRBD1|NA|TRBJ1-2|TRBV30
CAWTYDRVGGYTF
TGTGCCTGGACCTACGACAGGGTCGGTGGCTACACCTTC
>NA|NA|TRBJ2-3|TRBV4-3
CASSQEITGPDTQYF
TGCGCCAGCAGCCAAGAAATTACGGGGCCAGATACGCAGTATTTT
>NA|NA|TRBJ2-3|TRBV13
CASSLDGRGTDTQYF
TGTGCCAGCAGCTTAGACGGCAGGGGCACAGATACGCAGTATTTT
>NA|NA|TRBJ2-1|TRBV6-5
CASSKDRPGDEQFF
TGTGCCAGCAGTAAAGACAGGCCGGGCGATGAGCAGTTCTTC
>NA|NA|TRBJ1-1|TRBV7-8
CASSPQPGYGGTEAFF
TGTGCCAGCAGCCCCCAACCCGGATATGGAGGCACTGAAGCTTTCTTT
>NA|NA|TRBJ2-7|TRBV2
CASSVSRDTYEQYF
TGTGCCAGCAGTGTAAGCAGGGACACCTACGAGCAGTACTTC
>NA|NA|TRBJ2-3|TRBV6-5
CASSYTISDTQYF
TGTGCCAGCAGTTACACCATTTCAGATACGCAGTATTTT
>TRBD1|NA|TRBJ1-1|TRBV6-1
CASQVTGVLNTEAFF
TGTGCCTCCCAAGTCACAGGGGTTCTGAACACTGAAGCTTTCTTT
>TRBD1|NA|TRBJ1-2|TRBV15
CATSRHAGQVGGGYTF
TGTGCCACCTCGAGGCACGCGGGACAGGTAGGAGGTGGCTACACCTTC
>TRBD2|NA|TRBJ2-1|TRBV5-1
CASSLLLAGGYEKFF
TGCGCCAGCAGCTTGCTACTAGCGGGGGGGTATGAAAAGTTCTTC
>NA|NA|TRBJ2-3|TRBV5-1
CASSLGERKSTDTQYF
TGCGCCAGCAGCTTGGGGGAGAGAAAGAGCACAGATACGCAGTATTTT
>TRBD2|NA|TRBJ2-7|TRBV7-9
CASSMPSLAGGPYEQYF
TGTGCCAGCAGCATGCCGTCTCTAGCGGGGGGCCCCTACGAGCAGTACTTC
>NA|NA|TRBJ2-5|TRBV2
CASVQPGLPGETQYF
TGTGCCAGCGTACAACCGGGACTCCCTGGAGAGACCCAGTACTTC
>NA|once|TRBJ2-1|TRBV5-1
CASSLSGPNEQFF
TGCGCCAGCAGCTTGTCGGGGCCCAATGAGCAGTTCTTC
>TRBD1|NA|TRBJ2-7|TRBV11-2
CASSLLRTGSYEQYF
TGTGCCAGCAGCTTATTAAGGACAGGGTCCTACGAGCAGTACTTC
>NA|NA|TRBJ2-7|TRBV4-1
CASSHEGIGSYEQYF
TGCGCCAGCAGCCACGAAGGGATCGGCTCCTACGAGCAGTACTTC
>NA|NA|TRBJ2-7|TRBV6-4
CASILTGPTYEQYF
TGTGCCAGCATCCTGACAGGCCCTACCTACGAGCAGTACTTC
>TRBD1|NA|TRBJ1-2|TRBV15
CATSLPGQPSYGYTF
TGTGCCACCAGCCTCCCGGGACAGCCTTCCTATGGCTACACCTTC
>NA|few|TRBJ2-7|TRBV4-1
CASSRGGSGQGTYEQYF
TGCGCCAGCAGCCGCGGGGGGTCGGGACAGGGAACCTACGAGCAGTACTTC
>NA|NA|TRBJ1-6|TRBV14
CASSQGQGLSPLHF
TGTGCCAGCAGCCAAGGGCAGGGGCTGTCACCCCTCCACTTT
>NA|NA|TRBJ2-4|TRBV7-9
CASSPREGKILAKNIQYF
TGTGCCAGCAGCCCAAGGGAAGGGAAAATTCTAGCCAAAAACATTCAGTACTTC
>NA|NA|TRBJ1-1|TRBV7-9
CASSLRAGVYSDGEAFF
TGTGCCAGCAGCTTAAGAGCAGGGGTGTACTCGGACGGTGAAGCTTTCTTT
>NA|NA|TRBJ1-6|TRBV5-1
CASSLDGGRGSPLHF
TGCGCCAGCAGCTTGGATGGGGGGCGGGGTTCACCCCTCCACTTT
>NA|NA|TRBJ1-3|TRBV9
CASSVAPSPGNTIYF
TGTGCCAGCAGCGTAGCGCCGTCTCCTGGAAACACCATATATTTT
>NA|NA|TRBJ1-1|TRBV13
CASSLQGTEAFF
TGTGCCAGCAGCTTACAGGGCACTGAAGCTTTCTTT
>TRBD1|once|TRBJ1-2|TRBV10-3
CAMGTGKSNYGYTF
TGTGCCATGGGGACAGGTAAAAGTAACTATGGCTACACCTTC
>TRBD2|NA|TRBJ2-5|TRBV15
CATSRVAGGRETQYF
TGTGCCACCAGCAGAGTGGCGGGGGGACGGGAGACCCAGTACTTC
>TRBD1|NA|TRBJ2-7|TRBV9
CASSPTGKGSYEQYF
TGTGCCAGCAGCCCGACAGGGAAGGGGTCCTACGAGCAGTACTTC
>TRBD2|NA|TRBJ2-1|TRBV2
CASSATSGSSYNEQFF
TGTGCCAGCAGCGCGACTAGCGGGAGTTCCTACAATGAGCAGTTCTTC
>TRBD1|few|TRBJ1-6|TRBV6-1
CASSESDRVNSPLHF
TGTGCCAGCAGTGAATCCGACAGGGTGAATTCACCCCTCCACTTT
>NA|NA|TRBJ1-4|TRBV4-1
CASSQVVTGATNEKLFF
TGCGCCAGCAGCCAAGTGGTTACGGGGGCAACTAATGAAAAACTGTTTTTT
>NA|few|TRBJ1-2|TRBV21-1
CASSTGQGWYYGYTF
TGTGCCAGCAGCACTGGACAGGGGTGGTACTATGGCTACACCTTC
>TRBD2|NA|TRBJ2-3|TRBV9
CASSGTSGGDTQYF
TGTGCCAGCAGCGGGACTAGCGGGGGGGATACGCAGTATTTT
>TRBD2|NA|TRBJ2-6|TRBV4-1
CASSQGEGISGANVLTF
TGCGCCAGCAGCCAAGGGGAGGGAATCTCTGGGGCCAACGTCCTGACTTTC
>NA|NA|TRBJ2-7|TRBV6-5
CASSYGGTNNEQYF
TGTGCCAGCAGTTACGGCGGCACCAATAACGAGCAGTACTTC
>NA|once|TRBJ1-2|TRBV6-5
CASSSTASNGYTF
TGTGCCAGCAGTTCGACAGCTTCGAATGGCTACACCTTC
>NA|NA|TRBJ2-4|TRBV18
CASSPPGDQNIQYF
TGTGCCAGCTCACCACCGGGCGACCAAAACATTCAGTACTTC
>NA|few|TRBJ2-7|TRBV5-1
CASSLQGYEQYF
TGCGCCAGCAGCTTACAGGGTTACGAGCAGTACTTC
>TRBD1|NA|TRBJ1-2|TRBV5-8
CASSLVGTGDLPTIGYTF
TGTGCCAGCAGCTTGGTAGGGACAGGGGATCTTCCAACTATCGGCTACACCTTC
>TRBD2|NA|TRBJ2-7|TRBV5-1
CASSFSSGGYEQYF
TGCGCCAGCAGCTTCTCTAGCGGGGGTTACGAGCAGTACTTC
>TRBD1|NA|TRBJ1-1|TRBV5-8
CASSSRTGVGTEAFF
TGTGCCAGCAGCTCTCGGACAGGGGTCGGCACTGAAGCTTTCTTT
>TRBD2|few|TRBJ2-1|TRBV25-1
CASSESLSGAYNEQFF
TGTGCCAGCAGTGAATCCCTCAGCGGGGCCTACAATGAGCAGTTCTTC